Below are 2 T cell receptor beta chains sequenced from a single sample in a study of OX40 agonist ivuxolimab in advanced cancers. Profiled with immunoSEQ multiplex PCR; TCRdb holds only in-frame clones, not every one. In the table there are about 35,000 clones, over 60% of which are singletons. Sequences were derived from CD4+ or CD8+ T cells sorted from blood, sampled in a trial of the OX40 agonist ivuxolimab. These receptors were collected from an adult with an advanced solid tumor such as melanoma, head and neck, liver or kidney cancer.

The chain has TRBV18 and TRBJ1-5, with TRBD1 matching 7 bases. V gave up 2 bases and J gave up 4 bases; unmatched junction bases: 5. This CDR3 has 15 residues. Germline CDR1 is KGHSH and CDR2 is LQKENI. The DNA of the CDR3 is TGTGCCAGCTCACCAAATGACAGGGCGAATCAGCCCCAGCATTTT. Amino acids: CASSPNDRANQPQHF.

The rearrangement links TRBV30 to TRBJ2-5; D is unresolved. CDR3 length equals 13 residues. Per germline, CDR1 GTSNPN and CDR2 SVGIG (reference sequence). The germline V and J ends were trimmed by 2 bases and 1 base, with 8 bases remaining between them. In nucleotides, the CDR3 is TGTGCCTGGAGTCGGATAGGCCAAGAGACCCAGTACTTC. Amino acids: CAWSRIGQETQYF.